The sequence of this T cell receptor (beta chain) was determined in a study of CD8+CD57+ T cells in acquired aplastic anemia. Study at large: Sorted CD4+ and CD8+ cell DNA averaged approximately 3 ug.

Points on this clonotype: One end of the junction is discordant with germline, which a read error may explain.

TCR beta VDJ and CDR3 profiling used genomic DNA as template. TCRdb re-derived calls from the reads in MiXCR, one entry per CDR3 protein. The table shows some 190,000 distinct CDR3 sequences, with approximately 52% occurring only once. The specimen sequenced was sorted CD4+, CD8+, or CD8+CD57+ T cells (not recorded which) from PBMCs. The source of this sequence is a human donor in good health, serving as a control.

The DNA for the CDR3 is TGCGCCAGCAGGTTGGTTGCAGCGGAGACCCAGTACTTC. Translating gives CASRLVAAETQYF. V usage is TRBV5-1 and J usage is TRBJ2-5; the D is unclear. The length of the CDR3 is 13 residues. CDR1 and CDR2 (germline): SGHRS, YFSETQ.